The sequence of this TCR beta chain was determined in a study of blood T cell repertoires in COVID-19 (dated by TCRdb to between 2020 and 2021). About the study as a whole: Samples from collaborators originated in the United States, Italy and Spain and spanned both the acute and convalescent phases of COVID-19. A freely available public database, intended as a resource for researchers studying the immune response to SARS-CoV-2, is where the repertoires were released. The samples were drawn from the first 160 participants of the ongoing ImmuneRACE study and from 950 to 1,500 subjects provided by 6 global collaborators. The prospective study material was composed of cDNA or gDNA derived from T cells, B-cell-depleted T cells, or PBMCs. A de-identified subject ID, COVID-19 status, age in years and sex were almost always included in the sample metadata. HLA class I and class II types, where available, came from metadata supplied by the sample provider rather than from assay-based typing. Deeply sampled blood TCRbeta repertoires from subjects exposed to, actively infected with, or recovered from COVID-19 were included in the dataset.

This clone appeared once. This receptor's antigen is unknown. No qualities accompany the bases; no much larger clone lies one base away. Points the paper makes about the study in general: Clinical and demographic metadata were provided uncurated, with the amount varying by source and participant.

Whole blood was collected in K2EDTA tubes by collaborating institutions according to the institutions' own protocols. For TCRbeta analysis, collaborator samples were shipped as frozen whole blood, as isolated PBMCs, or as DNA extracted from either sample type. The immunoSEQ Assay, a bias-controlled multiplex PCR, was used to amplify TCRbeta CDR3 regions from genomic DNA. The authors' analysis ran thus. Nucleated cell counts per sample were estimated from amplification of reference gene primers within the assay. Sequence reads were collapsed and filtered to measure the absolute abundance of every unique TCRbeta CDR3 rearrangement. For each sample, productive Simpson clonality was calculated as the square root of Simpson's diversity index across productive rearrangements. TCRdb mirrors the immuneACCESS table, restricted to in-frame sequences. Some clones are absent from its copies; in checked studies, under half trace to an unresolved V gene, and the reason for the others is unknown. V and J calls plus clone size are reproduced from that table; the DNA served to infer D and trimming. Here the sample has just under 100,000 clones; around 84% occur a single time. The leading ten clones occupy about an eighth of the sample.

Sequences KGHDR (CDR1) and SFDVKD (CDR2) are obtained from the germline V gene. The CDR3 contains 16 residues, cysteine and phenylalanine counted. Just CDR3 DNA is preserved here, 48 bases in frame from base 1. Germline trimming: 6 bases from V, 0 bases from J; junction bases outside gene matches: 3. This sequence uses TRBV24-1 and TRBJ2-2; 10 central bases correspond to TRBD2. Sequences were obtained from peripheral blood. The receptor was isolated from a woman between 55 and 75 years old in a cohort sampled during active or convalescent COVID-19. The DNA sequence follows: TGTGCCACCAGTAGGACTAGCGGAACGAACACCGGGGAGCTGTTTTTT. Its product reads: CATSRTSGTNTGELFF.